In its sample, the clone carrying this T cell receptor beta chain was seen once. Its cognate antigen is unknown. The PCR used 60 Vbeta and 13 Jbeta primers. TCRdb's copy holds only in-frame clones and misses some; the assay was immunoSEQ multiplex PCR. The top ten clones hold 1.1% of a sample with 150,000 to 200,000 clones, around four fifths of them seen once. This entry is derived from a study of cytomegalovirus exposure and HLA in healthy donors. The study's findings and limits: Being productive about 87% or about 30% of the time was typical of most TCR beta V segments in an earlier analysis. A later analysis showed that HLA-associated TCR beta chains had undergone more clonal expansion than equally common others. HLA allele associations emerged for roughly 17,000 TCR beta sequences in a later analysis, at 0.05 false discovery rate.

The CDR3 contains 14 residues. Germline loops: CDR1 LNHDA, CDR2 SQIVND (reference sequence). V lost 5 bases to trimming and J lost 0 bases, with 11 bases between them. This TCR came from a woman aged 40-49 years in good health and CMV-seronegative. Sequencing was performed on PBMCs. The chain has TRBV19 and TRBJ2-7, with D maybe TRBD1 (6 bases). The CDR3 coding sequence is TGTGCCAGTAGTGCAGGACAGAGCTCCTACGAGCAGTACGTC. Encoded protein: CASSAGQSSYEQYV.